The TCR beta chain under discussion was sequenced for a study of Graves' ophthalmopathy and Graves' hyperthyroidism. Study results and caveats: Researchers report that a 13-signature model separated ophthalmopathy from stable hyperthyroidism, posting about 87% sensitivity and less than 82% specificity.

RNA transcripts were the template, and TCR beta CDR3 regions were amplified from them. Second-round multiplex PCR came after a first-round RT-PCR that employed HTBI primers. TCRdb processed the multiplex PCR reads anew with MiXCR; each CDR3 protein has one entry. Of approximately 380,000 distinct CDR3 sequences in the sample, around 21% are singletons; the top ten hold 2.5% to 3%. This clonotype was counted at least ten times. Its specificity is not known. The CDR3 is 13 residues long. Germline CDR1 reads MNHEY; CDR2 reads SVGEGT. Trimming took 2 bases from V and 4 from J, leaving 8 bases between them. Other autoimmune diseases, uncontrolled infections, pregnancy or lactation excluded patients from enrollment.

Specimen: peripheral blood. The receptor was derived from a woman in her late teens or twenties with stable Graves' hyperthyroidism. V and J are TRBV6-2 or TRBV6-3 and TRBJ1-1; no firm D call. The CDR3 sequence: CASSYLRVTEAFF. CDR3 sequence (DNA): TGTGCCAGCAGTTACCTAAGGGTCACTGAAGCTTTCTTT.